This T cell receptor beta chain was retrieved from a study of CD8 T cells in Susac syndrome. Random hexamers were used to reverse transcribe an amount of about 0.45 to 1 ug RNA. TCRdb recomputed calls from the immunoSEQ multiplex PCR reads with MiXCR, one row per CDR3 protein. The sample gives approximately 180,000 distinct CDR3 sequences, around 95% of which show up once; 0.093% is in the top ten. Germline CDR1 and CDR2: MNHNY and SVGAGI (reference sequence). The CDR3 consists of 14 residues. The ends were cut back, 6 bases at V and 1 base at J, with 9 bases in the middle. TEMRA cells were enriched by FACS, and CD4+ and CD8+ T cells were negatively isolated.

The source material was CD4+ T cells from PBMCs. The J gene is TRBJ2-2, the V gene TRBV6-6; the D is unclear. This clonotype originated in a human donor with multiple sclerosis. The CDR3 sequence is CASRPELNTGELFF. The DNA for the CDR3 is TGTGCCAGCAGGCCCGAATTGAACACCGGGGAGCTGTTTTTT.